These 24 T cell receptor beta chains share one sample of origin, sequenced in a study of T cell responses to AZD1222 COVID-19 vaccine. Using immunoSEQ multiplex PCR, the repertoire was profiled, and TCRdb retains in-frame clones only, with some absent. The table records 90,000 to 110,000 clones, around 76% of them present only once. Sample: peripheral blood, taken on day 0 of AZD1222 vaccination. These receptors were obtained from an adult in good health.

This clone has only one observation. The J gene is TRBJ1-4, the V gene TRBV19, with unresolved D. Per germline, CDR1 LNHDA and CDR2 SQIVND (reference sequence). The CDR3 consists of 14 residues. Trimming removed 5 bases at V and 0 bases at J, with 7 bases between. The CDR3 region has the DNA TGTGCCAGTAGTGTAGCTGCAACTAATGAAAAACTGTTTTTT. It encodes CASSVAATNEKLFF.

The CDR3 DNA follows: TGTGCCAGCAGCCAAGCGCGGGCTACTAGCTCCTACAATGAGCAGTTCTTC. Translation: CASSQARATSSYNEQFF. The chain recombines TRBV4-2 with TRBJ2-1, with a tentative D call TRBD2 (5 bases). The CDR3 runs 17 residues. With 1 base removed from V and 0 bases from J, the gap between germline ends came to 13 bases. Germline values: CDR1 LGHNA, CDR2 YNFKEQ.

This sequence joins TRBV6-2 or TRBV6-3 and TRBJ2-1; 8 bases fit TRBD1. With V trimmed by 2 bases and J by 2 bases, 5 bases remained unmatched. The CDR3 length is 16 residues. Per the germline V gene, CDR1 is MNHEY and CDR2 is SVGEGT. CDR3 residues: CASSYGQGVTYNEQFF. CDR3 bases: TGTGCCAGCAGTTACGGACAGGGCGTTACCTACAATGAGCAGTTCTTC.

The chain uses TRBV4-3 and TRBJ2-3; 9 nucleotides match TRBD2. CDR1 is LGHNA, CDR2 YSLEER, per germline. The CDR3 loop spans 17 amino acids. J was trimmed by 0 bases and V by 0 bases; bases with no gene match: 4. CDR3 region: CASSQDSGGRSTDTQYF. DNA for the CDR3: TGCGCCAGCAGCCAAGATAGCGGGGGACGTAGCACAGATACGCAGTATTTT.

This rearrangement joins TRBV5-6 to TRBJ2-5, with D unresolved. The CDR3 length is 13 residues. Germline-derived CDR1 and CDR2 are SGHDT and YYEEEE. The germline V and J ends were trimmed by 3 bases and 0 bases, with 6 bases remaining between them. CDR3: CASSSPYQETQYF. The CDR3 DNA reads TGTGCCAGCAGCTCCCCGTACCAAGAGACCCAGTACTTC.

This chain uses TRBV28 with TRBJ1-3; a weak D match, TRBD1 (5 bases). Germline V gene sequence: CDR1 MDHEN, CDR2 SYDVKM. This CDR3 is built from 11 residues. Trimming stripped 9 bases from V and 7 bases from J, with 10 bases between. This CDR3 is CASRAGNTIYF. CDR3 bases: TGTGCCAGTCGCGCAGGGAACACCATATATTTT.

The chain recombines TRBV19 with TRBJ1-5, with 9 nucleotides matching TRBD1. CDR1 and CDR2 from the germline V gene are LNHDA and SQIVND (reference sequence). V was pared by 4 bases and J by 2 bases, with 3 bases of the junction left unmatched. The CDR3 extends over 15 amino acids. The CDR3 DNA follows: TGTGCCAGTAGTACCTGGACAGGGGGCAATCAGCCCCAGCATTTT. Translated, it gives CASSTWTGGNQPQHF.

The table lists this clone with a count of one. V gene TRBV5-1 combines with J gene TRBJ2-6, with D tentatively TRBD1 or TRBD2 (5 bases each). CDR3 length equals 18 residues. Trimming left V 0 bases short and J 2 bases short, with 15 bases between. The germline gives CDR1 SGHRS, CDR2 YFSETQ. Written as DNA, the CDR3 is TGCGCCAGCAGCTTGGGGGGGACCGACAGCACTGGGGCCAACGTCCTGACTTTC. Its translation is CASSLGGTDSTGANVLTF.

V usage is TRBV5-4 and J usage is TRBJ2-3, with D unclear. The CDR3 consists of 15 residues. Germline CDR1 and CDR2: SGHNT and YYREEE (reference sequence). Trimming removed 4 bases from V and 0 bases from J, with 12 bases in between. CDR3 nucleotide sequence: TGTGCCAGCAGCCCAGACTTGGCTAGCACAGATACGCAGTATTTT. This gives the protein CASSPDLASTDTQYF.

V and J are TRBV6-6 and TRBJ2-1, with 12 bases matching TRBD2. V was clipped by 7 bases and J by 2 bases; unmatched bases: 6. The CDR3 totals 16 residues. CDR1 is MNHNY and CDR2 is SVGAGI in the germline V gene (reference sequence). CDR3: CASTQPSGGAYNEQFF. DNA for the CDR3: TGTGCCAGCACCCAACCTAGCGGGGGGGCCTACAATGAGCAGTTCTTC.

The V call is TRBV5-4, the J call TRBJ2-1, with D perhaps being TRBD1 or TRBD2 (5 bases each). Germline CDR1 SGHNT, CDR2 YYREEE (reference sequence). The CDR3 runs to 17 residues. The V gene lost 0 bases and the J gene lost 3 bases, with 16 bases spanning the gap. The CDR3 DNA reads TGTGCCAGCAGCTTGGTCTCCGGGACGGGGAACTACAATGAGCAGTTCTTC. It codes for CASSLVSGTGNYNEQFF.

Concerning this clone: The sample holds other DNA sequences that translate to the same CDR3. The rearrangement joins TRBV27 to TRBJ2-1; 7 bases match TRBD2. The V and J ends lost 6 bases and 5 bases, in that order; junction bases with no gene match: 7. The V gene's germline CDR1 is MNHEY and CDR2 SMNVEV (reference sequence). This CDR3 is 14 amino acids long. CDR3: CASRRGGVNNEQFF. For the CDR3, the DNA is TGTGCCAGCAGAAGGGGAGGGGTTAACAATGAGCAGTTCTTC.

This chain joins TRBV4-1 and TRBJ1-2; D uncertain. With 2 bases removed from V and 8 bases from J, the gap between germline ends came to 9 bases. CDR1 and CDR2 (germline): MGHRA, YSYEKL. This CDR3 is built from 12 residues. CDR3 loop: CASSQPGFGYTF. DNA of the CDR3: TGCGCCAGCAGCCAACCGGGTTTCGGCTACACCTTC.

J is TRBJ1-1 and V is TRBV19; D is undetermined. V dropped 7 bases and J dropped 1 base, with 13 bases sitting between them. Germline V gene lookup returns CDR1 LNHDA and CDR2 SQIVND (reference sequence). This CDR3 region has 14 residues. CDR3 nucleotides: TGTGCCAGTACGATTCAAAGCCGGAACACTGAAGCTTTCTTT. It codes for CASTIQSRNTEAFF.

This clone was recorded a few times. The rearrangement links TRBV6-4 to TRBJ2-1; no clear D gene. Trimming cost V 5 bases and J 0 bases, with 8 bases left between them. This CDR3 region has 14 residues. CDR1 MRHNA and CDR2 SNTAGT come from the germline V gene. The CDR3 sequence: CASSPDLSYNEQFF. The CDR3 DNA reads TGTGCCAGCAGTCCTGACCTCTCCTACAATGAGCAGTTCTTC.

The chain employs TRBV21-1 and TRBJ1-1. TRBV21-1 has pseudogene status. The CDR3 loop spans 13 amino acids. The CDR3 reads CASSNSRAEEAFF. In nucleotides, the CDR3 is TGTGCCAGCAGCAACTCGAGGGCGGAAGAAGCTTTCTTT.

The chain employs TRBV11-3 and TRBJ2-1, with 7 bases matching TRBD1. V was pared by 5 bases and J by 7 bases, with 14 bases of the junction left unmatched. The CDR3 is 16 amino acids. From germline, CDR1 is SGHNT and CDR2 YENEEA. The CDR3 DNA follows: TGTGCCAGCAGCCTGGGTTCGGGCAGGGGGTTAAATGAGCAGTTCTTC. Its translation: CASSLGSGRGLNEQFF.

The chain couples TRBV2 to TRBJ1-2; weak D call: TRBD1 (6 bases). This CDR3 region has 13 residues. Germline V gene lookup returns CDR1 SNHLY and CDR2 FYNNEI. V lost 6 bases and J 5 bases, leaving 13 bases between the germline ends. The CDR3 protein is CASSAQGGYGYTF. The CDR3 coding sequence is TGTGCCAGCAGCGCACAGGGAGGGTATGGCTACACCTTC.

The J gene is TRBJ2-6, the V gene TRBV6-5, with 7 positions matching TRBD2. This CDR3 spans 15 amino acids. V shed 7 bases, J shed 2 bases, and the junction held 5 bases outside the gene matches. Germline V lookup: CDR1 MNHEY, CDR2 SVGAGI. The CDR3 protein is CASTSTSAGANVLTF. The CDR3 DNA is TGTGCCAGCACTAGTACTAGCGCTGGGGCCAACGTCCTGACTTTC.

J is TRBJ2-7 and V is TRBV30; D may correspond to TRBD1 or TRBD2 (5 bases each). Per germline, CDR1 GTSNPN and CDR2 SVGIG (reference sequence). The CDR3 covers 12 residues. Between the trimmed V and J ends, which lost 5 bases and 5 bases, there was a span of 13 bases. The CDR3 loop reads CAWGLSGHEQYF. The CDR3 region has the DNA TGTGCCTGGGGACTTTCAGGGCACGAGCAGTACTTC.

Written as DNA, the CDR3 is TGTGCCAGCAGCAACGGACCCCTGATTGGCTACACCTTC. It codes for CASSNGPLIGYTF. The chain uses TRBV7-9 and TRBJ1-2; no firm D call. The CDR3 has 13 residues. V lost 5 bases and J lost 7, with 14 bases in between. Germline V CDR1 and CDR2: SEHNR, FQNEAQ (reference sequence).

The rearrangement links TRBV5-1 to TRBJ2-7, with D tentatively TRBD1 (7 bases). Germline lookup yields CDR1 SGHRS and CDR2 YFSETQ. This CDR3 has 15 residues. Deletions cut 3 bases from V and 2 bases from J, with 15 bases between. The CDR3 protein is CASSSGGTATYEQYF. The CDR3 nucleotides read TGCGCCAGCAGCTCCGGAGGGACAGCCACCTACGAGCAGTACTTC.

This clone was seen many times. The chain employs TRBV7-8 and TRBJ2-4; possible D gene TRBD1, 5 bases. The V gene's germline CDR1 is SGHVS and CDR2 FQNEAQ. The V end lost 2 bases, the J end lost 1 base, and 12 bases lay between the germline ends. There are 16 residues in the CDR3. The CDR3 reads CASSLSSAGAKNIQYF. CDR3 bases: TGTGCCAGCAGCTTAAGTTCAGCAGGGGCCAAAAACATTCAGTACTTC.

This chain links TRBV30 with TRBJ2-2; TRBD1 aligns across 9 bases. Germline CDR1 and CDR2: GTSNPN and SVGIG (reference sequence). The ends lost 0 bases at V and 8 bases at J; junction bases unmatched: 1. This CDR3 comprises 13 residues. The CDR3 bases are TGTGCCTGGAGTGTACAGGGGGCTGGGGAGCTGTTTTTT. Translation gives CAWSVQGAGELFF. The complete variable domain, with remaining parts taken from reference TRBV30 and TRBJ2-2, reads SQTIHQWPATLVQPVGSPLSLECTVEGTSNPNLYWYRQAAGRGLQLLFYSVGIGQISSEVPQNLSASRPQDRQFILSSKKLLLSDSGFYLCAWSVQGAGELFFGEGSRLTVL.